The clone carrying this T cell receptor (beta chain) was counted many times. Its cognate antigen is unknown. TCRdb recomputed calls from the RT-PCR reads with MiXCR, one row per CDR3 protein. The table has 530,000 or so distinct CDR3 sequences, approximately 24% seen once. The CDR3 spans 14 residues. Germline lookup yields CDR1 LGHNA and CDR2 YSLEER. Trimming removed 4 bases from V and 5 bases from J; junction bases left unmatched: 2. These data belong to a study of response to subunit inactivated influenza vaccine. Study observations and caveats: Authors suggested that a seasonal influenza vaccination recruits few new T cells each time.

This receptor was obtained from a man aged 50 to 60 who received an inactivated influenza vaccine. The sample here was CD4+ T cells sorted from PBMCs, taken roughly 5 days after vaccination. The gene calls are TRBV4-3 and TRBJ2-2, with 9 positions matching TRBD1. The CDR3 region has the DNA TGCGCCAGCAGCCGACAGGGGGAGACCGGGGAGCTGTTTTTT. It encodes CASSRQGETGELFF.